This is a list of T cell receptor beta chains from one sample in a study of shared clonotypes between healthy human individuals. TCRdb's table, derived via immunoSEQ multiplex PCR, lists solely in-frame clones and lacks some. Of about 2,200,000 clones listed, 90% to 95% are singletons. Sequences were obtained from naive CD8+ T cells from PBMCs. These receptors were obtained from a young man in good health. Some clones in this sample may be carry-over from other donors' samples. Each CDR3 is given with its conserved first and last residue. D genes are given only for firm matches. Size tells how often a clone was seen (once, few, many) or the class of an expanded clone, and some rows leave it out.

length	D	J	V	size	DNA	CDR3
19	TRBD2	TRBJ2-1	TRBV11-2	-	TGTGCCAGCCTGGGTACTAGCGGGAGTGGGTATAGCTCCTACAATGAGCAGTTCTTC	CASLGTSGSGYSSYNEQFF
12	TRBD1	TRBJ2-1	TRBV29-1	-	TGCAGCGTTGCAGGAGGAGGACAGGAAGTGTTCTTC	CSVAGGGQEVFF
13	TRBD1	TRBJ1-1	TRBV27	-	TGTGCCAGCAGTCCGGGACAGCACACTGAAGCTTTCTTT	CASSPGQHTEAFF
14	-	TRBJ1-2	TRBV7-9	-	TGTGCCAGCAGCTTCATAGACGCGGACTATGGCTACACCTTC	CASSFIDADYGYTF
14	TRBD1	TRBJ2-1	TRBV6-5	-	TGTGCCAGCGGCGACAGGGGGCTGTACAATGAGCAGTTCTTC	CASGDRGLYNEQFF
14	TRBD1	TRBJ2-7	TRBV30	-	TGTGCCTGGAGGGGCCCCGGGACAGGGAGCGAGCAGTACTTC	CAWRGPGTGSEQYF
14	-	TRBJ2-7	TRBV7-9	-	TGTGCCAGCAGCCCGGAACTAGTTTCCTACGAGCAGTACTTC	CASSPELVSYEQYF
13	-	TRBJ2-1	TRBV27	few	TGTGCCAGCAGTTTATTTTCCTACAATGAGCAGTTCTTC	CASSLFSYNEQFF
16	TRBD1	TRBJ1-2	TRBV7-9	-	TGTGCCAGCAGCCATGGACAGGGGCAATTTATAACAGGCTACACCTTC	CASSHGQGQFITGYTF
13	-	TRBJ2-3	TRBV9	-	TGTGCCAGCAGCGTAGTAGCTGGAGATACGCAGTATTTT	CASSVVAGDTQYF
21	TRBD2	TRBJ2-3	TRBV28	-	TGTGCCAGCAGTTTATTTTTGGGACTAGCGGGAGGTCGGGGAAGCACAGATACGCAGTATTTT	CASSLFLGLAGGRGSTDTQYF
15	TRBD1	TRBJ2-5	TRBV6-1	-	TGTGCCAGCAGCCTTCCTCGGGACAGCAAGGAGACCCAGTACTTC	CASSLPRDSKETQYF
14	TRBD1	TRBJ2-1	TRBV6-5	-	TGTGCCAGCATGGAACAGGGGAACTACAATGAGCAGTTCTTC	CASMEQGNYNEQFF
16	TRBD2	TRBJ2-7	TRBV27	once	TGTGCCAGCAGTTATGGGACTAGCGGGGGATACTACGAGCAGTACTTC	CASSYGTSGGYYEQYF
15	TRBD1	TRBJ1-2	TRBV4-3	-	TGCGCCAGCAGCCAACGACAGGGGGAAGGCTATGGCTACACCTTC	CASSQRQGEGYGYTF
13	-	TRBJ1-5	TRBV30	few	TGTGCCTGTGCGTGGGCTCACGATCAGCCCCAGCATTTT	CACAWAHDQPQHF
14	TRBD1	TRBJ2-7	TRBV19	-	TGTGCCAGTAGCTTGACCCCGGGACAGAACGAGCAGTACTTC	CASSLTPGQNEQYF
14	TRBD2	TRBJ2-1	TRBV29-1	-	TGCAGCGTTGTATCTGGGGAGGGCCTCAATGAGCAGTTCTTC	CSVVSGEGLNEQFF